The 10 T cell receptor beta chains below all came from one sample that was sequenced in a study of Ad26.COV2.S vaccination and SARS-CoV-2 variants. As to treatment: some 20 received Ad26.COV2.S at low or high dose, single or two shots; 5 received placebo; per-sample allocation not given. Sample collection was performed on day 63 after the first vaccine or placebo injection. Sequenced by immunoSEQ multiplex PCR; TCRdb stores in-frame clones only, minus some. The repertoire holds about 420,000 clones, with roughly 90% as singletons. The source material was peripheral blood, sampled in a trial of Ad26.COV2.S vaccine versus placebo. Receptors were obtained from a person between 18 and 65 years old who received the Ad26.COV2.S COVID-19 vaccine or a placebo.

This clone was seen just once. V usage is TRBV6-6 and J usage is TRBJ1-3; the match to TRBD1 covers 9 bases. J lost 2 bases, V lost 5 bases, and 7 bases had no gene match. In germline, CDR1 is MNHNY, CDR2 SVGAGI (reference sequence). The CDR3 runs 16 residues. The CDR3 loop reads CASSPGTGNTGNTIYF. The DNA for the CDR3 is TGTGCCAGCAGTCCTGGGACAGGGAATACTGGAAACACCATATATTTT.

CDR3 region: CASSFRRTGELFF. Written as DNA, the CDR3 is TGTGCCAGCAGCTTTCGTCGCACCGGGGAGCTGTTTTTT. V gene TRBV11-2 combines with J gene TRBJ2-2, with D unresolved. The CDR3 is 13 amino acids. Germline CDR1 reads SGHAT; CDR2 reads FQNNGV. V lost 3 bases and J lost 4, with 6 bases in between.

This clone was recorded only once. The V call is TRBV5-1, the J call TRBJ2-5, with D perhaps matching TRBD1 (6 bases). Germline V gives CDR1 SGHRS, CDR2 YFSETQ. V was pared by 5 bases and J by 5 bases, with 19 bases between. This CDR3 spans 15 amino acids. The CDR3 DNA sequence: TGCGCCAGCAGGCAACTGACAGGCCTCCCCGAGACCCAGTACTTC. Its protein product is CASRQLTGLPETQYF.

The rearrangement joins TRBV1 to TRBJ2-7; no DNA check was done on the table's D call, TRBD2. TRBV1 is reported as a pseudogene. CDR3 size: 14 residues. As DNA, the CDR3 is TGCACCAGCAGCCAAGAGGGTCTAGCTGGCGAGCAGTACTTC. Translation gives CTSSQEGLAGEQYF.

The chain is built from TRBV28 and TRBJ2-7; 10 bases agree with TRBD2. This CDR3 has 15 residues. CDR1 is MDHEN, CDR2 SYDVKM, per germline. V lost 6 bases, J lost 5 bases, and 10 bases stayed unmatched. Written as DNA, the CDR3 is TGTGCCAGCAGCCTTTTTAGCGGGGGGCGCCACGAGCAGTACTTC. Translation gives CASSLFSGGRHEQYF.

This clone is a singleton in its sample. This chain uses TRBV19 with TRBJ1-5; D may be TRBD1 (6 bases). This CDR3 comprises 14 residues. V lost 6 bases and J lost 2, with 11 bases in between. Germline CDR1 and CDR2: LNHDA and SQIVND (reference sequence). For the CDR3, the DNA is TGTGCCAGTAGAACAGGGATGGGCAATCAGCCCCAGCATTTT. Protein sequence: CASRTGMGNQPQHF.

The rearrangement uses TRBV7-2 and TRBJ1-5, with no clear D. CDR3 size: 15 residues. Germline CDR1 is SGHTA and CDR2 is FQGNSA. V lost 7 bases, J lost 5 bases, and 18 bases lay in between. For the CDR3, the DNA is TGTGCCAGCACCCCCTCCCTGACCCCGCATCAGCCCCAGCATTTT. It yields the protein CASTPSLTPHQPQHF.

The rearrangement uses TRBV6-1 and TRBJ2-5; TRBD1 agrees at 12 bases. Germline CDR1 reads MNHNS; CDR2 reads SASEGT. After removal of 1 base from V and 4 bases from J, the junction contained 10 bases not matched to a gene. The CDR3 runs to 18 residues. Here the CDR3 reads CASSEVPAGQGAGETQYF. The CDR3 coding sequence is TGTGCCAGCAGTGAAGTGCCAGCGGGACAGGGGGCGGGAGAGACCCAGTACTTC.

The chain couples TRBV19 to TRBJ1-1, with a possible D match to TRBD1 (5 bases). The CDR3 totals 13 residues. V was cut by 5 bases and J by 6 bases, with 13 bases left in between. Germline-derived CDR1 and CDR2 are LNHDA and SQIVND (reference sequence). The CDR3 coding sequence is TGTGCCAGTAGTCTCAGGGAGGGCCCTGAAGCTTTCTTT. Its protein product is CASSLREGPEAFF.

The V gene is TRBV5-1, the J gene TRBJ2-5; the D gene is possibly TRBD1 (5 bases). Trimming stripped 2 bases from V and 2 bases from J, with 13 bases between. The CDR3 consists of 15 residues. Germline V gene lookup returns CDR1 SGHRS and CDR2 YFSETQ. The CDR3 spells CASSFETVPQETQYF. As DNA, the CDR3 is TGCGCCAGCAGCTTCGAGACAGTTCCTCAAGAGACCCAGTACTTC.